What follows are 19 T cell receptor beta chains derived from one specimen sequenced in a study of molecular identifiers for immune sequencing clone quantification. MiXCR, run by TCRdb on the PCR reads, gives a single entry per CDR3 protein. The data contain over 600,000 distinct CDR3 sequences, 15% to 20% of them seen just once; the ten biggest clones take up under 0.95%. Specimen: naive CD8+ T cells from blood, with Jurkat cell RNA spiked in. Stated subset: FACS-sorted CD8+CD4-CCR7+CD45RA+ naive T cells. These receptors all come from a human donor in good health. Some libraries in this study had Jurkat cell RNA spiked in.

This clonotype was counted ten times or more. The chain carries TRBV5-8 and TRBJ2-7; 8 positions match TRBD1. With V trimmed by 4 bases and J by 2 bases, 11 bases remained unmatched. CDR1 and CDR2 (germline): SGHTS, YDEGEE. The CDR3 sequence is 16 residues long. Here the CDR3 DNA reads TGTGCCAGCAGCGCAGACCCCGGGACAGGTCCCTACGAGCAGTACTTC. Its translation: CASSADPGTGPYEQYF.

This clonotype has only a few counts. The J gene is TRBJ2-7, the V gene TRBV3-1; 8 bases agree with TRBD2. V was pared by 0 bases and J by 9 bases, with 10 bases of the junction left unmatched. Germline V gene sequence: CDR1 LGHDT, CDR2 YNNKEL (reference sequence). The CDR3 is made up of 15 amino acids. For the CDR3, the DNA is TGTGCCAGCAGCCAAGATCTCGGACTAGCCGGAATGCAGTACTTC. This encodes CASSQDLGLAGMQYF.

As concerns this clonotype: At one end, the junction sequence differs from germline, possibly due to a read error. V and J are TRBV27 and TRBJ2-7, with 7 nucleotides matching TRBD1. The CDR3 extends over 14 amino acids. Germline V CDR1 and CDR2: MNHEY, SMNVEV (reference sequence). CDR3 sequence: CASSAGTASYGQYF. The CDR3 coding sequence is TGTGCCAGCAGTGCCGGGACAGCCTCCTACGGGCAGTACTTC.

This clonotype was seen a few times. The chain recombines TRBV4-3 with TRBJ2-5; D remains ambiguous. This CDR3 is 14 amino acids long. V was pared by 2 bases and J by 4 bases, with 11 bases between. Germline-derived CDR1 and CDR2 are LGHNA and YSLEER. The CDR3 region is CASSQYLGLETQYF. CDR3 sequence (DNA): TGCGCCAGCAGCCAATATTTAGGGTTAGAGACCCAGTACTTC.

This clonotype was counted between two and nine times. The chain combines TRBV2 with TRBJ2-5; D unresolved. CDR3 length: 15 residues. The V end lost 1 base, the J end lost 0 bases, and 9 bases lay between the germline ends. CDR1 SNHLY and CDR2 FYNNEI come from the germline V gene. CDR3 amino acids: CASSEVLANQETQYF. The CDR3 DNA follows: TGTGCCAGCAGTGAAGTTTTGGCCAACCAAGAGACCCAGTACTTC. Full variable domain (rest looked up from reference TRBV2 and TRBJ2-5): EPEVTQTPSHQVTQMGQEVILRCVPISNHLYFYWYRQILGQKVEFLVSFYNNEISEKSEIFDDQFSVERPDGSNFTLKIRSTKLEDSAMYFCASSEVLANQETQYFGPGTRLLVL.

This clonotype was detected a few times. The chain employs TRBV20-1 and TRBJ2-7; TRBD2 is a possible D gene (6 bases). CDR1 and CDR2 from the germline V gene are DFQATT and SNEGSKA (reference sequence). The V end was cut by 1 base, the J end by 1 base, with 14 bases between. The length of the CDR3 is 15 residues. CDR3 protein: CSARGEGTPSYEQYF. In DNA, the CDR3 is TGCAGTGCTAGAGGCGAAGGGACTCCTTCCTACGAGCAGTACTTC.

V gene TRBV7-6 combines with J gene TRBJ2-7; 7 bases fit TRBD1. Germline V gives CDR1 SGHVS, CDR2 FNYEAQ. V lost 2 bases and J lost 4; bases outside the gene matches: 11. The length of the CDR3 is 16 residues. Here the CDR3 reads CASSLFSRDRSYEQYF. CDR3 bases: TGTGCCAGCAGCTTATTTTCTAGGGACAGAAGTTACGAGCAGTACTTC.

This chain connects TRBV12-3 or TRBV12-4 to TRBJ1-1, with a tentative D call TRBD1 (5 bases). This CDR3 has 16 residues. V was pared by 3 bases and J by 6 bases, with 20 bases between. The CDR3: CASSFWPGPVNAEAFF. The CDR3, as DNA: TGTGCCAGCAGTTTCTGGCCAGGGCCGGTAAACGCTGAAGCTTTCTTT.

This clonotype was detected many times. CDR3 region: CASSFTSGLADTQYF. The CDR3 coding sequence is TGTGCCAGCAGCTTTACTAGCGGGTTGGCAGATACGCAGTATTTT. The rearrangement uses TRBV7-2 and TRBJ2-3, with TRBD2 matching over 9 bases. From germline, CDR1 is SGHTA and CDR2 FQGNSA. With V trimmed by 3 bases and J by 4 bases, 5 bases remained unmatched. This CDR3 region has 15 residues.

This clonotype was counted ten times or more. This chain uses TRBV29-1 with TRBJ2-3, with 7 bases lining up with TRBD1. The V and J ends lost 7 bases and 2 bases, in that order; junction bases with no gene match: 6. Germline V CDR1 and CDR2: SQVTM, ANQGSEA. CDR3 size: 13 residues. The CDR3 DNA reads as TGCAGCGCTGGGGACAGACTCACAGATACGCAGTATTTT. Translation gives CSAGDRLTDTQYF.

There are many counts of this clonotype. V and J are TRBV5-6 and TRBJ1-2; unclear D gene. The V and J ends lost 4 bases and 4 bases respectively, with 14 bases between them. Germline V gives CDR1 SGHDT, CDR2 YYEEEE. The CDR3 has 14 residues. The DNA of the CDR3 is TGTGCCAGCAGCGGCAGAGGATTTGGCTATGGCTACACCTTC. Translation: CASSGRGFGYGYTF.

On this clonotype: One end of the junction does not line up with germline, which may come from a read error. The CDR3 DNA follows: TGTGCCAGCAGCCCCTCAGTTCCGGGAAAGAACACCGGGGAGCTGGTTTTT. It encodes CASSPSVPGKNTGELVF. V gene TRBV3-1 combines with J gene TRBJ2-2; possible D gene TRBD2, 5 bases. CDR3 length equals 17 residues. Per germline, CDR1 LGHDT and CDR2 YNNKEL (reference sequence).

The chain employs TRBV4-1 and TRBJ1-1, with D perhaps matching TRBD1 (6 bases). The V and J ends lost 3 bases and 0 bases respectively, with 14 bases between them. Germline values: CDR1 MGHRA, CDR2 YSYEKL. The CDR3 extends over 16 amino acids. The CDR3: CASSQGDGQMNTEAFF. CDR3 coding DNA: TGCGCCAGCAGCCAGGGGGATGGACAGATGAACACTGAAGCTTTCTTT.

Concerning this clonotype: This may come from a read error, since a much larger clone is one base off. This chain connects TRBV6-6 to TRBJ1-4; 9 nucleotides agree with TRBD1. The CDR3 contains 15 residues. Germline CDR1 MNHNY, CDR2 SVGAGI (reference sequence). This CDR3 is CASRLTGGPNERLFF. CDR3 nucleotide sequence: TGTGCCAGCAGATTAACAGGGGGCCCTAATGAAAGACTGTTTTTT.

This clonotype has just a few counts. The DNA of the CDR3 is TGTGCCAGCAGTTCCCCCGGGACAGGGCCCTCCTACGAGCAGTACTTC. The encoded protein is CASSSPGTGPSYEQYF. The chain recombines TRBV27 with TRBJ2-7, with TRBD1 matching 9 bases. The CDR3 sequence is 16 residues long. Germline CDR1 and CDR2: MNHEY and SMNVEV (reference sequence). V was pared by 4 bases and J by 0 bases, with 7 bases of the junction left unmatched.

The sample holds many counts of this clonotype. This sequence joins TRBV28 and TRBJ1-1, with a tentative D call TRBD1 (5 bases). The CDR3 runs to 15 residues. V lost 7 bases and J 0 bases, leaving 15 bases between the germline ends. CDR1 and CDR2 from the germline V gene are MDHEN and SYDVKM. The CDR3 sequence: CASNPLWGLNTEAFF. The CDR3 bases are TGTGCCAGCAACCCGTTGTGGGGCCTGAACACTGAAGCTTTCTTT.

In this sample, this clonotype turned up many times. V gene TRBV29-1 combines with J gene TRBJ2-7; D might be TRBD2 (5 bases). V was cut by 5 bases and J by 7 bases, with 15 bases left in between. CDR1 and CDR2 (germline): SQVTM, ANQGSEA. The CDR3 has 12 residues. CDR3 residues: CSVIGLDQEQYF. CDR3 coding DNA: TGCAGCGTTATCGGACTTGACCAAGAGCAGTACTTC.

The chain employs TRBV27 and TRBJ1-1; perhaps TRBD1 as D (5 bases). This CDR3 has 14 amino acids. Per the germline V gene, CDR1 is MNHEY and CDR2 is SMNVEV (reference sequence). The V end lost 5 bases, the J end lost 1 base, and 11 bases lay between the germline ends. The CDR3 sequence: CASSNGAANTEAFF. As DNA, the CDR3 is TGTGCCAGCAGTAACGGGGCCGCGAACACTGAAGCTTTCTTT.

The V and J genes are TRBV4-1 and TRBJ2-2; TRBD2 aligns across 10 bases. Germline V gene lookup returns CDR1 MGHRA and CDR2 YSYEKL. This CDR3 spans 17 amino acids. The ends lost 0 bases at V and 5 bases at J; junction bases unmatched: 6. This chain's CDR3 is CASSQDGLAGGTGELFF. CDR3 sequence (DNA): TGCGCCAGCAGCCAAGATGGGTTAGCGGGGGGTACCGGGGAGCTGTTTTTT.